This is a list of T cell receptor beta chains from one sample in a study of PD-1 blockade in classical Hodgkin lymphoma. The repertoire was sequenced with immunoSEQ multiplex PCR; TCRdb's copy has only in-frame clones and lacks some. The sample includes some 26,000 clones, about 83% seen only once; the top ten take approximately 2%. Specimen: CD4+ T cells from blood, collected at baseline. These receptors all come from a human donor with classical Hodgkin lymphoma. The CDR3 runs from the conserved cysteine through the conserved F or W. A D gene is named only where the DNA matches it firmly. Clone size is given for some rows only: seen once, a few or many times, or a class if the clone is expanded.

D,size,V,J,CDR3,DNA
TRBD1,-,TRBV6-6,TRBJ2-7,CASRGLGQATYEQYF,TGTGCCAGCAGGGGTCTTGGACAGGCAACCTACGAGCAGTACTTC
-,-,TRBV29-1,TRBJ2-5,CSVVGLQETQYF,TGCAGCGTTGTCGGGCTGCAAGAGACCCAGTACTTC
TRBD2,-,TRBV6-6,TRBJ2-7,CASSYSSGSYEQYF,TGTGCCAGCAGTTACTCTAGCGGGTCCTACGAGCAGTACTTC
-,few,TRBV9,TRBJ1-6,CASSVANSAGEQGSLHF,TGTGCCAGCAGCGTAGCAAATTCGGCAGGGGAACAGGGATCCCTCCACTTT
-,-,TRBV5-1,TRBJ1-4,CASSVGQGEKLFF,TGCGCCAGCAGCGTGGGACAAGGTGAAAAACTGTTTTTT
-,-,TRBV11-3,TRBJ2-7,CASSLGGYGEQYF,TGTGCCAGCAGCTTAGGGGGTTACGGGGAGCAGTACTTC
TRBD1,few,TRBV7-3,TRBJ2-1,CASSKGDSRNEQFF,TGTGCCAGCAGCAAAGGGGACAGCCGCAATGAGCAGTTCTTC
TRBD1,-,TRBV5-5,TRBJ2-5,CASSGAPGGEETQYF,TGTGCCAGCAGCGGGGCGCCAGGGGGAGAGGAGACCCAGTACTTC
-,-,TRBV7-2,TRBJ2-3,CASSLVGGEAQYF,TGTGCCAGCAGCTTAGTAGGCGGGGAGGCGCAGTATTTT
TRBD2,-,TRBV28,TRBJ2-1,CASTTLRTSGEWNEQFF,TGTGCCAGCACCACCCTCCGGACTAGCGGGGAATGGAATGAGCAGTTCTTC
-,-,TRBV5-5,TRBJ2-3,CASSLSLAGLADTQYF,TGTGCCAGCAGCTTGTCTCTGGCAGGGTTGGCAGATACGCAGTATTTT
-,-,TRBV30,TRBJ1-5,CAWSVSGRQPQHF,TGTGCCTGGAGTGTTAGTGGACGTCAGCCCCAGCATTTT
TRBD1,-,TRBV19,TRBJ1-5,CASRGTGTNQPQHF,TGTGCCAGTAGAGGGACAGGGACCAATCAGCCCCAGCATTTT
-,-,TRBV5-5,TRBJ1-6,CASSLAPGASSYNSPLHF,TGTGCCAGCAGCTTGGCTCCGGGCGCGAGCTCCTATAATTCACCCCTCCACTTT
-,-,TRBV30,TRBJ1-2,CAWSGGGGYGYTF,TGTGCCTGGAGTGGGGGAGGGGGCTATGGCTACACCTTC
-,-,TRBV7-6,TRBJ1-2,CASSLTEGGYTF,TGTGCCAGCAGCTTGACTGAGGGTGGCTACACCTTC
-,-,TRBV7-8,TRBJ1-5,CASKTTENQPQHF,TGTGCCAGCAAAACCACCGAGAATCAGCCCCAGCATTTT
-,-,TRBV5-1,TRBJ2-1,CASSFSGEDYPFF,TGCGCCAGCAGCTTTTCCGGGGAGGACTATCCGTTCTTC
-,few,TRBV4-2,TRBJ1-2,CASSQGEVKPTNGYTF,TGTGCCAGCAGCCAAGGGGAAGTAAAGCCCACTAATGGCTACACCTTC
TRBD2,once,TRBV6-6,TRBJ2-7,CASKGTSGSYEQYF,TGTGCCAGCAAAGGGACTAGCGGATCCTACGAGCAGTACTTC
-,-,TRBV18,TRBJ1-4,CASSREQGGGEKLFF,TGTGCCAGCTCACGAGAACAGGGTGGGGGTGAAAAACTGTTTTTT
TRBD1,-,TRBV19,TRBJ1-6,CASSRTGLHSPLHF,TGTGCCAGTAGCAGGACAGGGCTGCATTCACCCCTCCACTTT
-,-,TRBV9,TRBJ1-5,CASSVGGPGNQPQHF,TGTGCCAGCAGCGTAGGGGGACCCGGCAATCAGCCCCAGCATTTT
-,-,TRBV4-3,TRBJ1-1,CASSLLGASGMRTEAFF,TGCGCCAGCAGCCTCCTGGGAGCATCCGGGATGAGGACTGAAGCTTTCTTT
-,-,TRBV28,TRBJ2-3,CASNIYGGATDTQYF,TGTGCCAGCAATATTTATGGCGGGGCCACAGATACGCAGTATTTT
-,-,TRBV7-3,TRBJ1-5,CASSLTLNQPQHF,TGTGCCAGCAGCTTAACCCTCAATCAGCCCCAGCATTTT
-,-,TRBV5-1,TRBJ1-1,CASSQPNTEAFF,TGCGCCAGCAGCCAACCTAACACTGAAGCTTTCTTT
TRBD1,-,TRBV29-1,TRBJ1-4,CSVKVPGQVFF,TGCAGCGTTAAGGTTCCGGGACAGGTGTTTTTT
-,-,TRBV5-1,TRBJ1-2,CASSLGLSASDGYTF,TGCGCCAGCAGCTTGGGCTTATCGGCCTCCGATGGCTACACCTTC
-,-,TRBV5-1,TRBJ1-1,CASSLDVNTEAFF,TGCGCCAGCAGCTTGGACGTGAACACTGAAGCTTTCTTT
-,once,TRBV29-1,TRBJ1-5,CSVRDTDQPQHF,TGCAGCGTCCGGGACACCGATCAGCCCCAGCATTTT
-,-,TRBV19,TRBJ1-6,CASRRDGGGTGSPLHF,TGTGCCAGTAGAAGGGACGGCGGGGGAACAGGTTCACCCCTCCACTTT
-,-,TRBV6-6,TRBJ2-3,CASRSGHTDTQYF,TGTGCCAGCAGGAGCGGCCACACAGATACGCAGTATTTT
-,few,TRBV6-5,TRBJ2-1,CASGGLRRGEQFF,TGTGCCAGCGGGGGGCTCCGTAGGGGAGAGCAGTTCTTC
-,-,TRBV10-3,TRBJ1-6,CASVDFNSPLHF,TGTGCCAGCGTGGATTTTAATTCACCCCTCCACTTT
-,-,TRBV6-5,TRBJ1-5,CASTGGVGQPQHF,TGTGCCAGCACGGGGGGGGTAGGTCAGCCCCAGCATTTT
-,-,TRBV7-2,TRBJ1-1,CASSFGTMNTEAFF,TGTGCCAGCAGCTTCGGGACGATGAACACTGAAGCTTTCTTT
-,-,TRBV6-1,TRBJ2-7,CASSEGPVNYEQYF,TGTGCCAGCAGTGAGGGCCCAGTGAACTACGAGCAGTACTTC
-,once,TRBV15,TRBJ1-3,CATSRDLTALGNTIYF,TGTGCCACCAGCAGAGATCTGACCGCCCTGGGAAACACCATATATTTT
-,-,TRBV19,TRBJ2-7,CASRPSDRYEQYF,TGTGCCAGTAGACCTTCAGATCGCTACGAGCAGTACTTC